The 16 T cell receptor beta chains in this list originate from one sample, sequenced in a study of neurological immune-mediated disorders. From the 5' RACE reads, TCRdb called clonotypes with MiXCR, one entry per CDR3 protein. The sample includes some 46,000 distinct CDR3 sequences, 9% to 12% of them seen just once. The sample taken for sequencing was PBMCs. These receptor sequences come from an older man with HTLV-1-associated myelopathy (HAM/TSP).

This clonotype was picked up many times. CDR3 in DNA: TGTGCCAGCAGCTTGTATCAGGGCTACGGGAATGTTGAGCAGTTCTTC. Its protein product is CASSLYQGYGNVEQFF. V is TRBV5-6 and J is TRBJ2-1; D is perhaps TRBD1 or TRBD2 (5 bases each). The CDR3 is 16 residues long. V lost 1 base to trimming and J lost 9 bases, with 20 bases between them. Germline CDR1 is SGHDT and CDR2 is YYEEEE.

This clonotype appeared many times. The rearrangement uses TRBV4-1 and TRBJ2-1, with D perhaps matching TRBD1 or TRBD2 (5 bases each). CDR1 and CDR2 (germline): MGHRA, YSYEKL. V was clipped by 1 base and J by 0 bases, with 10 bases between them. The CDR3 spans 16 residues. The CDR3 sequence: CASSQGLGDSYNEQFF. CDR3 DNA sequence: TGCGCCAGCAGCCAAGGATTGGGGGACTCCTACAATGAGCAGTTCTTC.

This clonotype was recorded at least ten times. This chain joins TRBV4-3 and TRBJ2-7; 10 bases align to TRBD1. Per germline, CDR1 LGHNA and CDR2 YSLEER. CDR3 length equals 17 residues. J lost 6 bases, V lost 0 bases, and 11 bases had no gene match. CDR3 sequence reads: CASSQEIGDRGNREQYF. CDR3 nucleotide sequence: TGCGCCAGCAGCCAAGAAATAGGGGACAGGGGTAATCGCGAGCAGTACTTC.

The sample holds many counts of this clonotype. The chain joins TRBV5-4 to TRBJ2-5, with 14 bases identical to TRBD2. CDR1 and CDR2 from the germline V gene are SGHNT and YYREEE (reference sequence). V gave up 3 bases and J gave up 5 bases; unmatched junction bases: 6. The CDR3 contains 16 residues. Written as DNA, the CDR3 is TGTGCCAGCAGCTCCTACCGACTAGCGGGAGGGGAGACCCAGTACTTC. Residues: CASSSYRLAGGETQYF.

The chain joins TRBV7-6 to TRBJ1-6; D gene unclear. Trimming took 6 bases from V and 4 from J, leaving 7 bases between them. This CDR3 has 13 amino acids. Germline V gives CDR1 SGHVS, CDR2 FNYEAQ. CDR3 sequence reads: CASSQEYNSPLHF. In DNA, the CDR3 is TGTGCCAGCAGTCAAGAATATAATTCACCCCTCCACTTT.

There are many counts of this clonotype. V and J are TRBV5-1 and TRBJ2-6, with no clear D. The CDR3 has 16 amino acids. Germline V gene data show CDR1 as SGHRS and CDR2 as YFSETQ. Trimming shortened V by 0 bases and J by 0 bases, and 7 bases separated the two germline ends. The CDR3 coding sequence is TGCGCCAGCAGCTTGGTTACGAGCTCTGGGGCCAACGTCCTGACTTTC. This codes for CASSLVTSSGANVLTF.

This sequence joins TRBV20-1 and TRBJ1-3; D is uncertain. V was pared by 7 bases and J by 7 bases, with 20 bases between. Germline V gives CDR1 DFQATT, CDR2 SNEGSKA (reference sequence). The length of the CDR3 is 14 residues. The CDR3 spells CSVPREGTGNTIYF. The DNA for the CDR3 is TGCAGTGTCCCCCGCGAGGGAACGGGGAACACCATATATTTT.

This clonotype was detected ten times or more. The V gene is TRBV6-1, the J gene TRBJ2-6, with 9 bases that match TRBD2. The CDR3 length is 15 residues. Looked up from germline, CDR1 is MNHNS and CDR2 is SASEGT. V shed 8 bases, J shed 3 bases, and the junction held 5 bases outside the gene matches. CDR3 bases: TGTGCCAGCTGCGGGGGGGCAGATGGGGCCAACGTCCTGACTTTC. Amino acid sequence: CASCGGADGANVLTF.

There are many counts of this clonotype. The J gene is TRBJ1-5, the V gene TRBV7-2; no clear D. The germline CDR1 and CDR2 sequences are SGHTA and FQGNSA. CDR3 size: 15 residues. Trimming removed 1 base at V and 6 bases at J, with 13 bases between. Here the CDR3 DNA reads TGTGCCAGCAGCTTAGTAGCGTCCGCCGGTCAGCCCCAGCATTTT. Translated, it gives CASSLVASAGQPQHF. Full variable domain (rest looked up from reference TRBV7-2 and TRBJ1-5): GAGVSQSPSNKVTEKGKDVELRCDPISGHTALYWYRQSLGQGLEFLIYFQGNSAPDKSGLPSDRFSAERTGGSVSTLTIQRTQQEDSAVYLCASSLVASAGQPQHFGDGTRLSIL.

At least ten counts were recorded for this clonotype. This chain joins TRBV6-5 and TRBJ1-6, with D perhaps TRBD1 (6 bases). This CDR3 has 15 amino acids. V lost 5 bases and J lost 9, with 17 bases in between. Per germline, CDR1 MNHEY and CDR2 SVGAGI. CDR3 DNA: TGTGCCAGCAGTCAAAATCGACAGGAGAGTTCACCCCTCCACTTT. It specifies CASSQNRQESSPLHF.

This clonotype was recorded many times. The J gene is TRBJ2-3, the V gene TRBV25-1; D remains unclear. Germline V gives CDR1 MGHDK, CDR2 SYGVNS. This CDR3 has 12 amino acids. Trimming removed 8 bases from V and 2 bases from J, with 8 bases in between. CDR3 sequence (DNA): TGTGCCAGCCGTTGGGACACAGATACGCAGTATTTT. Translation: CASRWDTDTQYF.

This clonotype was detected many times. V is TRBV7-8 and J is TRBJ2-3, with 13 nucleotides matching TRBD2. The CDR3 contains 16 residues. J lost 5 bases, V lost 5 bases, and 7 bases had no gene match. Germline V lookup: CDR1 SGHVS, CDR2 FQNEAQ. CDR3 sequence: CASSPRTSGREDTQYF. The CDR3 coding sequence is TGTGCCAGCAGCCCACGGACTAGCGGGAGAGAAGATACGCAGTATTTT.

This clonotype occurred many times. V and J are TRBV20-1 and TRBJ1-2, with D possibly being TRBD1 (6 bases). The CDR3 consists of 14 residues. V gave up 0 bases and J gave up 8 bases, with 16 bases separating them. Germline loops: CDR1 DFQATT, CDR2 SNEGSKA (reference sequence). The DNA for the CDR3 is TGCAGTGCTAGAGAGATCGGACAGTTTATGGGCTACACCTTC. Amino acids: CSAREIGQFMGYTF.

There are many counts of this clonotype. The chain recombines TRBV7-3 with TRBJ2-1, with D unclear. Trimming shortened V by 2 bases and J by 4 bases, and 12 bases separated the two germline ends. The CDR3 length is 15 residues. Germline loops: CDR1 SGHTA, CDR2 FQGTGA. Here the CDR3 DNA reads TGTGCCAGCAGCTTATATGCAGGAGAATACAATGAGCAGTTCTTC. This codes for CASSLYAGEYNEQFF.

The table lists this clonotype with many counts. CDR3 sequence (DNA): TGCGCCAGCAGCACGGGGTCACGTTACGAGCAGTACTTC. The encoded protein is CASSTGSRYEQYF. J is TRBJ2-7 and V is TRBV5-1; a weak D match, TRBD2 (5 bases). Germline V CDR1 and CDR2: SGHRS, YFSETQ. The CDR3 totals 13 residues. Trimming left V 4 bases short and J 4 bases short, with 12 bases between.

This clonotype came up many times. CDR3 residues: CSVGRVNYEQYF. In DNA, the CDR3 is TGCAGCGTTGGCAGGGTAAACTACGAGCAGTACTTC. The chain employs TRBV29-1 and TRBJ2-7; tentatively, D is TRBD1 (5 bases). Deletions cut 4 bases from V and 3 bases from J, with 10 bases between. The CDR3 totals 12 residues. CDR1 SQVTM and CDR2 ANQGSEA come from the germline V gene.